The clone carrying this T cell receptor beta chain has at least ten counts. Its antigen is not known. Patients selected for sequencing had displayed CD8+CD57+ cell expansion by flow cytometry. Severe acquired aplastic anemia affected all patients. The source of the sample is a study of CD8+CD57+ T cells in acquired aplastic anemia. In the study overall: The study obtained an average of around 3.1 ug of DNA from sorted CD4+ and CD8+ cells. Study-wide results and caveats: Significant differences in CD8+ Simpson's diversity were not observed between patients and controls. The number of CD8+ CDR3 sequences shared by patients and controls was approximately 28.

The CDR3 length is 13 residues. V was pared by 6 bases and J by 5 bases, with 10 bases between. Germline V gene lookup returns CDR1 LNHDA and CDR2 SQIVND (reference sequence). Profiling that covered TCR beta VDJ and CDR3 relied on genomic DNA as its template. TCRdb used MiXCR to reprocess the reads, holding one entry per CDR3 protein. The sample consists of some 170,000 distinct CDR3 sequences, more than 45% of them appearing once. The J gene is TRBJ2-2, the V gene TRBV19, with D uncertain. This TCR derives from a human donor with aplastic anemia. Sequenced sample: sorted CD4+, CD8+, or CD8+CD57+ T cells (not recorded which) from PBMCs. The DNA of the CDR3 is TGTGCCAGTAGCCGGTCGGCGACCGGGGAGCTGTTTTTT. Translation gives CASSRSATGELFF.